The rows below give T cell receptor beta chains drawn from one sample of a study of control samples from healthy donors and cancer patients. Libraries were prepared by immunoSEQ multiplex PCR; TCRdb keeps only in-frame clonotypes and omits some of them. The data hold 150,000 to 200,000 clones, with approximately 91% observed a single time. The sample consisted of blood. The receptors were gathered from a woman aged 40 to 50 in good health. The CDR3 runs from the conserved cysteine through the conserved F or W. A D gene is named only where the DNA matches it firmly. Size values are once, few and many counts, or a class for expanded clones, and some rows have none.

>TRBD1|14|TRBV20-1|-|TRBJ2-2
CSASRQGNTGELFF
TGCAGTGCTAGTAGACAGGGGAACACCGGGGAGCTGTTTTTT
>-|15|TRBV5-1|-|TRBJ1-6
CASSPSGVNNSPLHF
TGCGCCAGCAGTCCCTCGGGGGTGAATAATTCACCCCTCCACTTT
>TRBD2|15|TRBV4-1|-|TRBJ2-1
CASSLIRGTSREQFF
TGCGCCAGCAGCCTTATCAGAGGGACTAGCAGGGAGCAGTTCTTC
>TRBD1|15|TRBV27|-|TRBJ1-6
CASSPGTDRGSPLHF
TGTGCCAGCAGTCCCGGGACAGATCGAGGTTCACCCCTCCACTTT
>-|11|TRBV7-8|-|TRBJ1-1
CASSPPPEAFF
TGTGCCAGCAGCCCGCCCCCTGAAGCTTTCTTT
>TRBD2|16|TRBV6-2/TRBV6-3|-|TRBJ2-5
CASSRTSGGRGETQYF
TGTGCCAGCAGCCGGACTAGCGGGGGCCGGGGGGAGACCCAGTACTTC
>-|12|TRBV11-1|-|TRBJ1-4
CASSVHVEKLFF
TGTGCCAGCAGCGTCCATGTTGAAAAACTGTTTTTT
>-|17|TRBV11-2|-|TRBJ2-5
CASSLGPGLPLGETQYF
TGTGCCAGCAGCTTAGGGCCGGGACTCCCCTTGGGAGAGACCCAGTACTTC
>-|15|TRBV5-1|-|TRBJ2-1
CASSLVEEAYNEQFF
TGCGCCAGCAGCCTAGTAGAGGAGGCCTACAATGAGCAGTTCTTC
>-|15|TRBV19|few|TRBJ1-5
CASSITQYGNQPQHF
TGTGCCAGTAGTATTACCCAGTATGGCAATCAGCCCCAGCATTTT
>-|13|TRBV10-3|-|TRBJ2-3
CAISEGYTDTQYF
TGTGCCATCAGTGAGGGCTACACAGATACGCAGTATTTT
>-|14|TRBV28|-|TRBJ2-1
CASSLPLPYNEQFF
TGTGCCAGCAGTTTACCCCTCCCCTACAATGAGCAGTTCTTC
>TRBD1|17|TRBV2|-|TRBJ1-3
CASSVLAGGLSGNTIYF
TGTGCCAGCAGTGTCCTCGCAGGGGGCCTCTCTGGAAACACCATATATTTT
>TRBD1|14|TRBV10-3|-|TRBJ1-1
CATARQGAYTEAFF
TGTGCCACAGCCCGACAGGGGGCTTACACTGAAGCTTTCTTT
>-|15|TRBV6-5|-|TRBJ1-2
CASSYSGRQTRGYTF
TGTGCCAGCAGTTACTCGGGGCGGCAGACAAGGGGCTACACCTTC
>TRBD1|14|TRBV5-4|-|TRBJ1-1
CASSSGQAGTEAFF
TGTGCCAGCAGCTCTGGACAGGCAGGAACTGAAGCTTTCTTT
>-|15|TRBV11-1|-|TRBJ1-2
CASSLYREDNYGYTF
TGTGCCAGCAGCCTTTACCGCGAGGATAACTATGGCTACACCTTC
>-|15|TRBV19|-|TRBJ2-7
CASSIGMVFSYEQYF
TGTGCCAGTAGTATAGGCATGGTTTTCTCCTACGAGCAGTACTTC
>TRBD1|16|TRBV5-5|-|TRBJ1-2
CASSLVWGQGAGGYTF
TGTGCCAGCAGCTTGGTGTGGGGACAGGGGGCTGGTGGCTACACCTTC
>-|16|TRBV6-6|-|TRBJ2-2
CASSFGGPLGTGELFF
TGTGCCAGCAGCTTCGGAGGGCCTTTGGGCACCGGGGAGCTGTTTTTT
>-|14|TRBV5-6|-|TRBJ1-5
CASSSLDRNQPQHF
TGTGCCAGCAGCTCCTTGGACCGAAATCAGCCCCAGCATTTT
>-|13|TRBV7-8|-|TRBJ2-5
CASSLPRTETQYF
TGTGCCAGCAGTCTCCCTAGGACAGAGACCCAGTACTTC
>TRBD1|17|TRBV10-3|-|TRBJ2-6
CAISPGQSFSGANVLTF
TGTGCCATCAGTCCGGGACAGTCTTTCTCTGGGGCCAACGTCCTGACTTTC
>TRBD2|15|TRBV7-2|-|TRBJ2-1
CASSLLAGGNNEQFF
TGTGCCAGCAGCTTACTAGCGGGGGGCAACAATGAGCAGTTCTTC
>-|13|TRBV4-1|-|TRBJ2-7
CASSGGTSYEQYF
TGCGCCAGCTCTGGGGGGACCTCCTACGAGCAGTACTTC
>-|17|TRBV21-1|-|TRBJ1-2
CASSKEKGTTSNYGYTF
TGTGCCAGCAGCAAAGAAAAGGGGACAACCTCTAACTATGGCTACACCTTC
>-|16|TRBV5-1|once|TRBJ1-5
CASRDSDDNSNQPQHF
TGCGCCAGCAGAGACAGCGATGACAATAGCAATCAGCCCCAGCATTTT
>-|15|TRBV5-1|many|TRBJ1-5
CASSLIGGDNQPQHF
TGCGCCAGCAGCTTGATTGGGGGAGACAATCAGCCCCAGCATTTT
>TRBD1|16|TRBV7-9|-|TRBJ1-5
CASSLGTGSLDQPQHF
TGTGCCAGCAGCTTAGGGACAGGGAGTTTGGATCAGCCCCAGCATTTT
>-|17|TRBV4-1|-|TRBJ1-2
CASSQLFPRAMGDGYTF
TGCGCCAGCAGCCAACTGTTCCCCCGGGCGATGGGGGATGGCTACACCTTC
>-|15|TRBV18|-|TRBJ2-3
CASSLGASTTDTQYF
TGTGCCAGCTCACTAGGGGCTTCGACCACAGATACGCAGTATTTT
>TRBD2|12|TRBV7-9|-|TRBJ2-1
CASSLGRVQQFF
TGTGCCAGCAGTTTAGGGAGGGTTCAACAGTTCTTC
>TRBD1|16|TRBV19|-|TRBJ2-5
CASSIAYRGPRETQYF
TGTGCCAGTAGTATCGCGTACAGGGGCCCTCGAGAGACCCAGTACTTC
>TRBD1|14|TRBV5-1|-|TRBJ1-1
CARGGGQRNTEAFF
TGCGCCCGCGGGGGGGGACAGAGGAACACTGAAGCTTTCTTT
>-|14|TRBV2|-|TRBJ1-1
CASSGQAGGTEAFF
TGTGCCAGCAGTGGACAGGCGGGAGGCACTGAAGCTTTCTTT
>TRBD1|16|TRBV11-2|once|TRBJ1-2
CASSAKGAGEGYGYTF
TGTGCCAGCAGCGCGAAGGGGGCCGGGGAGGGCTATGGCTACACCTTC
>TRBD1|16|TRBV18|once|TRBJ1-5
CASSPASGQDRQPQHF
TGTGCCAGCTCACCAGCGTCAGGACAGGACCGTCAGCCCCAGCATTTT
>TRBD1|12|TRBV10-3|-|TRBJ2-1
CATGQGRDEQFF
TGTGCCACGGGACAGGGTAGGGATGAGCAGTTCTTC
>TRBD1|14|TRBV5-1|-|TRBJ1-1
CASSSGQMNTEAFF
TGCGCCAGCAGCTCGGGACAGATGAACACTGAAGCTTTCTTT
>-|15|TRBV2|-|TRBJ1-3
CASSARGESGNTIYF
TGTGCCAGCAGTGCGCGGGGTGAATCTGGAAACACCATATATTTT
>-|14|TRBV5-1|-|TRBJ2-1
CASSLGDFYNEQFF
TGCGCCAGCAGCTTAGGGGACTTTTACAATGAGCAGTTCTTC
>-|15|TRBV5-1|-|TRBJ2-1
CASSPGGAAYNEQFF
TGCGCCAGCAGCCCTGGGGGGGCAGCTTACAATGAGCAGTTCTTC
>TRBD2|14|TRBV5-1|-|TRBJ2-4
CASSRSGAGNIQYF
TGCGCCAGCAGCCGAAGCGGGGCTGGGAACATTCAGTACTTC
>TRBD1|14|TRBV2|few|TRBJ2-4
CASMLETGVNIQYF
TGTGCCAGCATGCTGGAGACAGGGGTAAACATTCAGTACTTC
>TRBD1|16|TRBV11-2|-|TRBJ1-1
CASTLGQGGLSTEAFF
TGTGCCAGCACCCTTGGACAGGGAGGTCTAAGTACTGAAGCTTTCTTT
>TRBD2|18|TRBV5-1|-|TRBJ2-3
CASSFSGAGISRTDTQYF
TGCGCCAGCAGCTTTAGCGGGGCCGGAATATCACGCACAGATACGCAGTATTTT
>-|14|TRBV18|-|TRBJ1-1
CASSPTVGDTEAFF
TGTGCCAGCTCACCTACAGTCGGAGACACTGAAGCTTTCTTT
>TRBD1|13|TRBV29-1|-|TRBJ1-2
CSVNPGGLYGYTF
TGCAGCGTAAACCCAGGGGGCCTCTATGGCTACACCTTC
>-|15|TRBV7-6|-|TRBJ2-7
CASSQENTITYEQYF
TGTGCCAGCAGCCAGGAGAATACTATCACCTACGAGCAGTACTTC
>TRBD1|15|TRBV29-1|-|TRBJ2-7
CSVEERPGQGDEQYF
TGCAGCGTTGAAGAAAGGCCGGGACAGGGGGACGAGCAGTACTTC
>TRBD1|17|TRBV6-2/TRBV6-3|-|TRBJ1-5
CASSYSRGQGDLQPQHF
TGTGCCAGCAGTTACTCGAGGGGACAGGGGGATCTTCAGCCCCAGCATTTT
>-|14|TRBV3-1/TRBV3-2|-|TRBJ2-2
CASRQGSNTGELFF
TGTGCCAGCAGGCAGGGATCGAACACCGGGGAGCTGTTTTTT
>-|14|TRBV7-2|-|TRBJ1-2
CASSLDGANYGYTF
TGTGCCAGCAGCTTAGACGGGGCTAACTATGGCTACACCTTC
>-|15|TRBV2|-|TRBJ2-3
CASSRADGSTDTQYF
TGTGCCAGCAGCAGAGCGGACGGGAGCACAGATACGCAGTATTTT